Here is one T cell receptor (beta chain) with its context. The antigen is undetermined. The sample originates from a study of T cell repertoires in aging, cancer and after chemotherapy. About the study: Paired samples before and after chemotherapy came from glioblastoma patients receiving temozolomide-based therapy. General study points: Age-matched healthy donors had significantly more diverse, less clonal blood TCR repertoires than untreated cancer patients. Across the chemotherapy interval, each cancer cohort showed higher median generation probability, suggesting thymic rebound.

TRB rearrangements spanning V, D and J were amplified using mixed TRB-A/B primers. Via MiXCR, TCRdb re-called the multiplex PCR reads, giving one row per CDR3 protein. The sample lists roughly 3,800 distinct CDR3 sequences; around 26% were seen once. The template was genomic DNA from peripheral blood, not RNA. CDR1 ENHRY and CDR2 SYGVKD come from the germline V gene. The V segment lost 6 bases and the J segment 3 bases; nucleotides outside the gene matches: 3. The CDR3 runs 14 residues. The specimen was blood. The TCR sequence derives from a human donor with a solid tumor. The rearrangement links TRBV10-3 to TRBJ1-1; 11 nucleotides line up with TRBD1. Here the CDR3 DNA reads TGTGCCATCAGGGGACAGGGGGAACACACTGAAGCTTTCTTT. As protein: CAIRGQGEHTEAFF.